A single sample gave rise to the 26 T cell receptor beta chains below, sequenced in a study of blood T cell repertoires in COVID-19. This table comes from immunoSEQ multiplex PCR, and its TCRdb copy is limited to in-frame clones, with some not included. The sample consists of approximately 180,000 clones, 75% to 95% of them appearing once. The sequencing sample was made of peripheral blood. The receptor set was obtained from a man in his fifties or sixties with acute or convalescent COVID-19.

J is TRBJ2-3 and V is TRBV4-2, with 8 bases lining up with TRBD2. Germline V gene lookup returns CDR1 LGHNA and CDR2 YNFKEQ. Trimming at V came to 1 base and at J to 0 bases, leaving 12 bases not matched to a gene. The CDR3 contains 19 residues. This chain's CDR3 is CASSQGRTSSRSSTDTQYF. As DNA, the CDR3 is TGTGCCAGCAGCCAAGGGAGGACTAGCAGTAGATCTAGCACAGATACGCAGTATTTT.

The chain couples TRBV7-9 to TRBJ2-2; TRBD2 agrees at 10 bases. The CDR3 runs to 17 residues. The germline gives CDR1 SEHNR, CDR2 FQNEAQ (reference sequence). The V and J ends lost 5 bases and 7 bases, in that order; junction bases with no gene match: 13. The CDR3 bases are TGTGCCAGCAGCCTCCTCGGTACTAGCGGGGCTTACGGGGAGCTGTTTTTT. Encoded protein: CASSLLGTSGAYGELFF.

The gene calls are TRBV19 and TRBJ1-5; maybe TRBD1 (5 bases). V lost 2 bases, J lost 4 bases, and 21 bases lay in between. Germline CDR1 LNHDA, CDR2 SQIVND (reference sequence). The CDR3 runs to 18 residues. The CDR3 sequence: CASSISRVRGYRNQPQHF. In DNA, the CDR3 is TGTGCCAGTAGTATATCCAGGGTAAGGGGATATAGGAATCAGCCCCAGCATTTT.

CDR3 residues: CASRAGPGYGYTF. The DNA of the CDR3 is TGTGCCAGCCGAGCAGGGCCAGGCTATGGCTACACCTTC. V and J are TRBV2 and TRBJ1-2; possibly TRBD1 for D (5 bases). With 8 bases removed from V and 4 bases from J, the gap between germline ends came to 14 bases. The CDR3 is 13 residues long. CDR1 is SNHLY and CDR2 is FYNNEI in the germline V gene.

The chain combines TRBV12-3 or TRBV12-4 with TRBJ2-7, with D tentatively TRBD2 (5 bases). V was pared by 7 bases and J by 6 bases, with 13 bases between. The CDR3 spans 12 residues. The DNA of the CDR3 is TGTGCCAGCAACACCAAAGCGGCCGAGCAGTACTTC. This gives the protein CASNTKAAEQYF.

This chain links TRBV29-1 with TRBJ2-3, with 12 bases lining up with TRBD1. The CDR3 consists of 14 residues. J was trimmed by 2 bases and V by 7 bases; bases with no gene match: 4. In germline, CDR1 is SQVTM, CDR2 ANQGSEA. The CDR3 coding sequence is TGCAGCGGGGGGGACAGGGGGCTCACAGATACGCAGTATTTT. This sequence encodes CSGGDRGLTDTQYF.

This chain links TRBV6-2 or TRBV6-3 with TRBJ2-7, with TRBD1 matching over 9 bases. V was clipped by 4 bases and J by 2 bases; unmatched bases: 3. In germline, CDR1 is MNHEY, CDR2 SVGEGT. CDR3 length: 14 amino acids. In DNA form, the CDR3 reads TGTGCCAGCAGTTCCCGGGACAGGGCCTACGAGCAGTACGTC. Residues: CASSSRDRAYEQYV.

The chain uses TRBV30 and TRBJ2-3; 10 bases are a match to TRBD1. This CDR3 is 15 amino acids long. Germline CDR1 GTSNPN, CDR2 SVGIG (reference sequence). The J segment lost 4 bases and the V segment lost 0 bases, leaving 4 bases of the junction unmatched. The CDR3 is CAWSVGTGVPDTQYF. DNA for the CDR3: TGTGCCTGGAGTGTCGGGACAGGGGTCCCAGATACGCAGTATTTT.

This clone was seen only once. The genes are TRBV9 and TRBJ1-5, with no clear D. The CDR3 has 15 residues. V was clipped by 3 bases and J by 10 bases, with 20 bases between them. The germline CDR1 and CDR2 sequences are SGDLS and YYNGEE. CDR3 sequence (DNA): TGTGCCAGCAGCGCCTCAGACACTGGTCTGGGTCCCCAGCATTTT. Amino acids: CASSASDTGLGPQHF.

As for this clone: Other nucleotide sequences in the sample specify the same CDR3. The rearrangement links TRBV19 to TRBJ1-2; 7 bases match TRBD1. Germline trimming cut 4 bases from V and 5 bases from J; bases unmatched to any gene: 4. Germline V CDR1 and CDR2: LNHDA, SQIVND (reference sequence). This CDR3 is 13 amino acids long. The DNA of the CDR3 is TGTGCCAGTAGTACAGGGACAGCGTATGGCTACACCTTC. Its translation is CASSTGTAYGYTF.

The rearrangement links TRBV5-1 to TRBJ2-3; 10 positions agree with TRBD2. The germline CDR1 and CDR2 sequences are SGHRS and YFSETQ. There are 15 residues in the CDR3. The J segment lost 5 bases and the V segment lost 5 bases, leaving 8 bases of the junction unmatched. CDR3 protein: CASRIAGGPVDTQYF. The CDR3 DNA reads TGCGCCAGCAGAATAGCGGGAGGCCCCGTAGATACGCAGTATTTT.

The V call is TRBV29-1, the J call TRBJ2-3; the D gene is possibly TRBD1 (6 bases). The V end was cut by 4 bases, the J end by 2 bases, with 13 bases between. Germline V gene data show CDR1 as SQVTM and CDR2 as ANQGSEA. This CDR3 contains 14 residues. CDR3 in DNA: TGCAGCGTTGGCGGCAGGGGAAACACAGATACGCAGTATTTT. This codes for CSVGGRGNTDTQYF.

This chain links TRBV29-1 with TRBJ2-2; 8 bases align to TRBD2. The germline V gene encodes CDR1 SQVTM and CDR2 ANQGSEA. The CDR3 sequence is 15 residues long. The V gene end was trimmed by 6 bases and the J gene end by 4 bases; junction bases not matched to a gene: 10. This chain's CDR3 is CSVAREREFTGELFF. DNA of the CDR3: TGCAGCGTGGCGAGGGAGCGGGAGTTCACCGGGGAGCTGTTTTTT.

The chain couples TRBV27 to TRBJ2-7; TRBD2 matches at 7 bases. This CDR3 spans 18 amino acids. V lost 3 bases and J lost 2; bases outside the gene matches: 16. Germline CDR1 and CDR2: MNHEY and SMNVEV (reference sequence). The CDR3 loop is CASSLRGRAASGAYEQYF. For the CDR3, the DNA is TGTGCCAGCAGTTTGAGGGGTCGTGCCGCTAGCGGAGCCTACGAGCAGTACTTC.

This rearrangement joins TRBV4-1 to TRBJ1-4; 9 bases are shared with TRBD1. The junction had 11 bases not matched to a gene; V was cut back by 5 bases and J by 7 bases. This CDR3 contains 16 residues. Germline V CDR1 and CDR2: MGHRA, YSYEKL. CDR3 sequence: CASSEGTGQGPEKLFF. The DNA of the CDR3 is TGCGCCAGCAGCGAAGGGACGGGACAGGGTCCTGAAAAACTGTTTTTT.

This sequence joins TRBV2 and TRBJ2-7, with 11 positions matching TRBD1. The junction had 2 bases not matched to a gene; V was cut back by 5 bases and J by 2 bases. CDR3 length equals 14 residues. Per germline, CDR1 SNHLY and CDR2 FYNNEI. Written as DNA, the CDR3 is TGTGCCAGCAGTTGGGACAGGGGGGCCTACGAGCAGTACTTC. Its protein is CASSWDRGAYEQYF.

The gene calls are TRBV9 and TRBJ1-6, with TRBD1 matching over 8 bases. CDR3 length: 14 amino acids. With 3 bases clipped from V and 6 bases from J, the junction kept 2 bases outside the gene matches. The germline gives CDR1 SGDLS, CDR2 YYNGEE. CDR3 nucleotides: TGTGCCAGCAGCGCACAGGGGGGTAATTCACCCCTCCACTTT. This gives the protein CASSAQGGNSPLHF.

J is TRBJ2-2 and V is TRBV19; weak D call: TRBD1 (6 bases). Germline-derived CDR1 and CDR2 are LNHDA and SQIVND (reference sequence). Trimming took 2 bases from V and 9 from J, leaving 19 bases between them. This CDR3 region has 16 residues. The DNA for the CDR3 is TGTGCCAGTAGTATATTCCGGGACAAGAGAGGTCGGGAGCTGTTTTTT. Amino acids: CASSIFRDKRGRELFF.

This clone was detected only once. The DNA for the CDR3 is TGTGCCAGCAGCCTATACTACAATGAGCAGTTCTTC. It specifies CASSLYYNEQFF. V and J are TRBV7-9 and TRBJ2-1; the D is unclear. Per germline, CDR1 SEHNR and CDR2 FQNEAQ (reference sequence). V lost 5 bases to trimming and J lost 3 bases, with 5 bases between them. The CDR3 contains 12 residues.

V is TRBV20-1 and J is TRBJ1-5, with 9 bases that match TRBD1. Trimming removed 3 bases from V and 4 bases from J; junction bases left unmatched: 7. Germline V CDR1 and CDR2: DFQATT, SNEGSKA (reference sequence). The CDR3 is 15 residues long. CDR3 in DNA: TGCAGTGCTAGTACGGGGACAGGGTGGAATCAGCCCCAGCATTTT. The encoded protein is CSASTGTGWNQPQHF.

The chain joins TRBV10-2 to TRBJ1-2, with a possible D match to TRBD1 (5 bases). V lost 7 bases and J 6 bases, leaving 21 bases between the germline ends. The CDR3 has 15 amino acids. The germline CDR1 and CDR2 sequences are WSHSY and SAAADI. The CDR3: CASILGAGRLDGYTF. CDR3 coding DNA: TGCGCCAGCATTCTAGGGGCAGGGAGGTTGGATGGCTACACCTTC.

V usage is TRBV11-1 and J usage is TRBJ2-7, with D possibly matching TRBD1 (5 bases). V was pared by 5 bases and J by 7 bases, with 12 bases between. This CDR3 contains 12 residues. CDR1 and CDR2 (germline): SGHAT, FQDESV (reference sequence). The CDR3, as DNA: TGTGCCAGCAGCCCGCAGGGATGGGAGCAGTACTTC. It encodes CASSPQGWEQYF.

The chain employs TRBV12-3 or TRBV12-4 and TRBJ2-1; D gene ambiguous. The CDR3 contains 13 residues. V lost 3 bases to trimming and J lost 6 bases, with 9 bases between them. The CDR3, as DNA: TGTGCCAGCAGTTTTACACCCTCCAATGAGCAGTTCTTC. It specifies CASSFTPSNEQFF.

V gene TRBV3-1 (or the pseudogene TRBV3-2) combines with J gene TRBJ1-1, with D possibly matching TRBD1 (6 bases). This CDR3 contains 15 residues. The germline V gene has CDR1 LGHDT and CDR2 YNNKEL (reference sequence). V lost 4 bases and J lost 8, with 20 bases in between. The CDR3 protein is CASSPYRAAPGEAFF. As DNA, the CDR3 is TGTGCCAGCAGCCCTTACAGGGCCGCGCCGGGGGAAGCTTTCTTT.

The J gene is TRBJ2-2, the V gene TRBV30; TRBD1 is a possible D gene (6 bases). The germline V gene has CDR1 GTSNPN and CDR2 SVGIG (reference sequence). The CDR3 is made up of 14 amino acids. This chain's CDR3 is CARMGHTNTGELFF. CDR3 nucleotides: TGTGCACGTATGGGACACACGAACACCGGGGAGCTGTTTTTT. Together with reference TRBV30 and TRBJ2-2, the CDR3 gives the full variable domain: SQTIHQWPATLVQPVGSPLSLECTVEGTSNPNLYWYRQAAGRGLQLLFYSVGIGQISSEVPQNLSASRPQDRQFILSSKKLLLSDSGFYLCARMGHTNTGELFFGEGSRLTVL.

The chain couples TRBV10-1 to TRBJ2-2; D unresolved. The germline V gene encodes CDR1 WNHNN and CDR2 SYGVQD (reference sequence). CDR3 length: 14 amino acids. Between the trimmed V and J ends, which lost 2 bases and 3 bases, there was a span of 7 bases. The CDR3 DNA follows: TGCGCCAGCAGTGAGGCCACTTACACCGGGGAGCTGTTTTTT. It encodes CASSEATYTGELFF.